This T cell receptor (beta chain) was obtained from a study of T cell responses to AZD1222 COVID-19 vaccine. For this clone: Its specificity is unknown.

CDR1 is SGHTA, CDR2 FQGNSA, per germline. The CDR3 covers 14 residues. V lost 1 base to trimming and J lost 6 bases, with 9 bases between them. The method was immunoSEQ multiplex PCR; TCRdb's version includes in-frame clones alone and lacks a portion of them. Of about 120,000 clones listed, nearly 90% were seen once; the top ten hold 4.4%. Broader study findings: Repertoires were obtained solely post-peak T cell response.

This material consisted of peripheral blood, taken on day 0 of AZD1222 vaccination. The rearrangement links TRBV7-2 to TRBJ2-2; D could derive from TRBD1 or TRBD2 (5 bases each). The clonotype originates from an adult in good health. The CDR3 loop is CASSLGVGAGELFF. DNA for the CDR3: TGTGCCAGCAGCTTAGGCGTGGGGGCCGGGGAGCTGTTTTTT.